One TCR beta chain is described in this entry. Its antigen specificity is not known. Per-base qualities were not stored, and no clone one base away is much larger. In total, around 600 healthy bone marrow donors made up the cohort. Cohort members were all nominally healthy when sampled, although unrecorded immune exposures were likely present. The donor tested CMV seropositive and was one of the 289 seropositive cohort members. Each donor provided a peripheral blood sample, and peripheral blood mononuclear cells were used for TCR beta sequencing. Genomic DNA extraction from the blood cell samples was performed with the Qiagen DNeasy Blood Extraction Kit. The library was obtained by the immunoSEQ multiplex PCR assay. The multiplex PCR relied on a mix of 60 forward primers for TCR Vbeta segments and 13 reverse primers for TCR Jbeta segments. A multiplex PCR assay on genomic DNA amplified the CDR3 region of rearranged TCR beta genes. Amplified TCR beta libraries were sequenced as 87-base-pair reads on the Illumina HiSeq System. The authors processed their data as follows. In a later analysis, about 80 million unique TCR beta chains were counted across the roughly 670 repertoires, and around 10 million of these chains were shared by at least two donors. Raw reads were error-corrected and collapsed into unique sequences by a nearest-neighbor algorithm in which closely related sequences were merged to remove PCR and sequencing errors. To assign V, D and J gene segments, CDR3 sequences were aligned to IMGT reference sequences. For a sequence to be retained, at least a six-nucleotide match to both a V gene segment and a J gene segment was required. Rearrangements were called productive when the CDR3 lacked stop codons and stayed in frame with V and J; all others were non-productive. CDR3 was defined according to IMGT convention as the region running from the second conserved V-encoded cysteine to the conserved J-encoded phenylalanine. The earlier analysis of around 640 of the donors excluded sequences that lacked an unambiguous match to a single V gene segment. In an earlier analysis of 587 of the donors, V segments were called functional above 56.7% productive rearrangements and were called segregating when the between-donor standard deviation exceeded 5%. To diagnose cytomegalovirus status from the catalog of TCR beta chain sequences, a statistical classification framework was built. A later analysis assigned V and J genes by comparing TCR nucleotide sequences with IMGT/GENE-DB human TR gene sequences. A later analysis assigned CDR3 sequences and most-parsimonious VDJ recombination scenarios with the TCRdist pipeline. In a later analysis, each TCR beta chain was defined by its CDR3 amino acid sequence together with its V-gene family, and reads without a unique V-gene family were excluded. A later analysis removed 450 to 600 highly shared, low-generation-probability nucleotide sequences to deal with suspected cross-contamination and a sequencing artifact. A later analysis calculated a clonal expansion index for each public chain from normalized within-repertoire ranks of inferred template counts. A later analysis computed generation probabilities with a VDJ recombination model fitted to out-of-frame rearrangements, and checked the results against IGoR. In a later analysis, TCR-TCR, TCR-HLA and TCR-CMV co-occurrence was scored with hypergeometric tests, and a repertoire-size bias correction was applied to TCR pairs. A later analysis estimated false discovery rates by permuting HLA or CMV assignments 20 times. In a later analysis, co-occurring TCRs were grouped with DBSCAN, and TCRdist sequence similarity was added when clustering was performed within HLA-allele-positive subsets. Repertoires with fewer than 30,000 or more than 120,000 public chains were left out of co-occurrence clustering, as were a handful of repertoires with anomalous nucleotide sharing. TCRdb obtained this table from immuneACCESS and retained in-frame rearrangements with V and J assigned. These tables miss some clones; where compared with another copy, unresolved V genes account for less than half of the shortfall, and the remainder is unexplained. The DNA gave D and trimming, while V, J and clone size come from that table. For this sample there are under 120,000 clones; about 59% appear just once. Of the sample, around 4% falls within the top ten clones.

The sample comes from a study of cytomegalovirus exposure and HLA in healthy donors (dated by TCRdb to about 2017). Describing the broader study: An earlier analysis of approximately 550 of the donors reported about 290 Gb of sequence data and 117 million unique TCR beta sequences from some 180 million T cells. The aim of the study was to test whether cataloging public T cell receptors could identify signatures of past pathogen exposure. Donor age, sex, ethnicity and CMV serostatus were compiled alongside the repertoire data. In an earlier analysis of roughly 600 of the donors, high-throughput TCR beta sequencing was used to judge whether each TCR beta V gene segment behaved as functional or pseudogenic. Every repertoire in the discovery cohort had been generated on one and the same sequencing platform. Of the 300 to 500 genotyped donors, 65% to 90% were placed in the genetic ancestry cluster associated with self-reported Caucasian donors. Among 350 to 400 genotyped donors of the cohort, an average of 235,054 unique TCR beta nucleotide sequences were sequenced per donor, roughly 18% of them non-productive. High-throughput TCR immunosequencing, statistical association of individual TCRs with disease status, and machine learning were combined to predict cytomegalovirus infection status. Roughly 300 gigabases of sequencing data and approximately 93 million unique TCR sequences were included in an early release covering about 700 HLA-typed donors. A later analysis re-examined previously published TCR beta repertoires from about 670 donors and added high-resolution HLA genotyping to investigate patterns of TCR occurrence. Genome-wide SNP genotypes for about 55% of the roughly 670 donors were used in a later genetic analysis, which treated that subset as a discovery cohort. The number of donors typed differed by locus, with roughly 620-630 for A, B, C, DRB1 and DQB1, around 500 for DQA1, approximately 570 for DPA1, and 472 for DPB1. Class I and class II HLA loci were covered by the typing at four-digit resolution. A separate validation cohort of approximately 120 different subjects was used in addition to the approximately 670-subject first cohort. The study used immunosequencing to profile the T cell repertoires of under 700 subjects and linked those repertoires to cytomegalovirus serostatus. Roughly five DR-DQ haplotypes were handled as single units for association and clustering because linkage in the cohort was strong. Rather than using new phenotypic data, the later analysis identified candidate immune exposures from TCR beta sequences and from how often those sequences occurred across donors.

The CDR3 runs 13 residues from the cysteine to the phenylalanine. The kept DNA is CDR3 alone, 39 bases in frame from the first base. The CDR1 and CDR2 encoded by the germline V gene are MGHRA and YSYEKL. A distance of 14 bases separates the germline ends of V and J, which lose 5 bases and 9 bases respectively. The full study reports these points: A later analysis reported that several top co-occurrence clusters appeared linked to parvovirus B19, influenza, CMV and Epstein-Barr virus. A later analysis associated roughly 17,000 TCR beta sequences with specific HLA alleles at a false discovery rate of 0.05. The only immune exposure information available for the cohort was CMV serostatus. The presence/absence analyses assumed that sequencing depth was roughly uniform across donors, and that assumption may not be true. The study gave a list of 150 to 200 TCR beta chains associated with cytomegalovirus. Because HLA typing was missing for some donors at each locus, association tests included only the typed subset. The cohort was sequenced for TCR beta chains only, and without alpha or paired-chain data the features that could be detected were limited. Cytomegalovirus status was reported to be diagnosed by the classifier with high specificity and sensitivity in both the original and validation cohorts. A few of the identified cytomegalovirus-associated TCR beta chains were confirmed in vitro to be specific for cytomegalovirus antigens. Most TCR sequences were observed very rarely across donors, whereas some public TCRs were present in many individuals. A later genetic analysis reported fewer N-insertions in productive TCRs among donors in an Asian-associated ancestry cluster than the 666-donor mean. An association between a missense DCLRE1C variant and V-gene and J-gene trimming of TCR beta chains was found in a later genetic analysis and replicated in an independent cohort. Linkage disequilibrium might explain the correlated functional status among segregating V segments, but an unknown experimental factor could not be excluded. A group of highly shared sequence variants was considered likely to be a technical artifact of the sequencing pipeline. A further reported finding was that TCR beta sequences accurately predicted the HLA-A and HLA-B alleles for most subjects in the first cohort. According to a later analysis, TCR association rates differed among HLA loci, with DRB1 alleles showing the most associated TCRs and HLA-C alleles showing the fewest. A later analysis found that HLA-associated TCR beta chains were more clonally expanded and had lower generation probabilities than equally common non-associated chains. When HLA alleles, especially DR and DQ, strongly co-occurred, TCR associations were difficult to assign to individual alleles. Broadly in line with IMGT annotations, most TCR beta V segments showed up in productive rearrangements about 87% or about 30% of the time in an earlier analysis of about 500 of the donors. The 87-base-pair reads could not distinguish some IMGT-functional V segments, including TRBV6-2 and TRBV6-3, so those segments were excluded. According to the authors, the approach could potentially be generalized to other disease states and immunological phenotypes. The earlier analysis of some 560 of the donors excluded 15 to 20 rarely observed V segments, including chromosome 9 orphons, because counts were too low. Most CMV-associated TCR beta chains appeared to be HLA-restricted in a later analysis, and the HLA associations seemed to be driven largely by CMV exposure.

Recombination linked TRBV4-1 to TRBJ1-5, with no confidently assigned D gene. This TCR was recovered from a man aged 30-40 years in good health and CMV-seropositive. The sequencing sample was made of PBMCs. The nucleotide sequence reads as follows: TGCGCCAGCAGCAACGGGAATCCTGGGCCCCAGCATTTT. Translated, it gives CASSNGNPGPQHF.